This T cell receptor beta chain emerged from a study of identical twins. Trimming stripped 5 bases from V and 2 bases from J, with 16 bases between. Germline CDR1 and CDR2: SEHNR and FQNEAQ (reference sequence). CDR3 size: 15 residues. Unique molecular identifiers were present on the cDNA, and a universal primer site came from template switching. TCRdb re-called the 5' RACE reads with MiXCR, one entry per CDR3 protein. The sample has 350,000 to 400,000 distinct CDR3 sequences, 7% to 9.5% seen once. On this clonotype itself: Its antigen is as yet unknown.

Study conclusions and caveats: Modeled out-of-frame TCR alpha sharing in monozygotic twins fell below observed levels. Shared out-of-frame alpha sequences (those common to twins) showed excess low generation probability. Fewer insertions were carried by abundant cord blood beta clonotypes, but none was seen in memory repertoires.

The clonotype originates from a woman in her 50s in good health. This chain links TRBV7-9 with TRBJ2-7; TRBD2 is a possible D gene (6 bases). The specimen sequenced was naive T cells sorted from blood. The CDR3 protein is CASSMGGGFAYEQYF. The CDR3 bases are TGTGCCAGCAGCATGGGTGGGGGGTTCGCCTACGAGCAGTACTTC.